This section outlines one T cell receptor beta chain sequence together with its context. The antigen is not known. The sample originates from a study of PD-1 blockade in mismatch repair-deficient tumors. Time point described: roughly 10-day in vitro stimulation with candidate neoantigen peptide 4. Clones were read by immunoSEQ multiplex PCR, and TCRdb kept only the in-frame ones, dropping some. The table has approximately 13,000 clones, around four fifths seen once. Germline V gene lookup returns CDR1 MDHEN and CDR2 SYDVKM. The germline V and J ends were trimmed by 5 bases and 5 bases, with 18 bases remaining between them. The CDR3 has 15 amino acids.

The rearrangement uses TRBV28 and TRBJ2-5; a weak D match, TRBD1 (5 bases). This TCR was sampled from an adult with mismatch repair-deficient cancer. This specimen consisted of cells cultured in vitro, obtained from a patient treated with pembrolizumab. The CDR3 spells CASSGASPSGETQYF. The CDR3 DNA follows: TGTGCCAGCAGTGGGGCCTCTCCGAGTGGGGAGACCCAGTACTTC.